The entry below gives a single T cell receptor beta chain sequence along with its context. Its cognate antigen is unknown. V shed 1 base and J 5 bases; nucleotides not matched to a gene: 7. This CDR3 region has 15 residues. Germline V gene data show CDR1 as SEHNR and CDR2 as FQNEAQ (reference sequence). The sample is drawn from a study of shared clonotypes between healthy human individuals. As for the study in general: The plates for each donor numbered three CD4 naive, three CD4 memory, two CD8 naive and one CD8 memory.

Broader study findings: The study found about 5% of naive CD4 clonotypes shared across a few donors. Investigators collected only blood, and repertoires in tissues likely differ.

CD45RO-negative cells were positively selected for CCR7, leaving out terminally differentiated effector memory CD45RA+ cells. The repertoire was sequenced with immunoSEQ multiplex PCR; TCRdb's copy has only in-frame clones and lacks some. The table includes around 2,000,000 clones, approximately 94% detected once. What was sequenced was naive CD8+ T cells sorted from blood. This chain links TRBV7-9 with TRBJ2-5; 7 bases agree with TRBD2. This sequence was found in a man younger than 35 in good health. CDR3 sequence: CASSLERGDWETQYF. DNA of the CDR3: TGTGCCAGCAGCTTAGAGCGGGGAGATTGGGAGACCCAGTACTTC.